One TCR beta chain is described in this entry. The data belong to a study of blood T cell repertoires in COVID-19. On the study more broadly: Donors in the United States, Italy and Spain gave samples during acute or convalescent COVID-19. PBMCs, B-cell-depleted T cells, or T cells provided the cDNA or gDNA that made up the material.

This CDR3 has 13 residues. With V trimmed by 1 base and J by 5 bases, 0 bases remained unmatched. The germline gives CDR1 SNHLY, CDR2 FYNNEI. Original processing methods: Amplification of reference gene primers was used by the study to estimate nucleated cell counts. Profiling relied on immunoSEQ multiplex PCR, and the TCRdb table lists in-frame clones only, not all of them. V, J and clone size derive from that table, while D and trimming were established from the DNA sequence. The sample records 120,000 to 150,000 clones, 84% being singletons. This TCR was recovered from a human donor in a cohort sampled during active COVID-19. Sequences were obtained from peripheral blood. The chain uses TRBV2 and TRBJ1-1, with 8 bases that match TRBD1. CDR3 loop: CASSEDRGTEAFF. CDR3 coding DNA: TGTGCCAGCAGTGAAGACAGGGGGACTGAAGCTTTCTTT.